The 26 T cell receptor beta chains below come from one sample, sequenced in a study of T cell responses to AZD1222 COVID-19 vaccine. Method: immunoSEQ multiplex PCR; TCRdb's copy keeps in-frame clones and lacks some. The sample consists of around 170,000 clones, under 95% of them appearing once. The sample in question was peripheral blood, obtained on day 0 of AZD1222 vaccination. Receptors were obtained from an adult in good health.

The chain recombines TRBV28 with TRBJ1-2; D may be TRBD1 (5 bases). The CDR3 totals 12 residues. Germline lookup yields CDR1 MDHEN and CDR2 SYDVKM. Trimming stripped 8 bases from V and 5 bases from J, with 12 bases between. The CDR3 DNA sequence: TGTGCCAGCCGGGTGGGGGGGTATGGCTACACCTTC. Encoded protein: CASRVGGYGYTF.

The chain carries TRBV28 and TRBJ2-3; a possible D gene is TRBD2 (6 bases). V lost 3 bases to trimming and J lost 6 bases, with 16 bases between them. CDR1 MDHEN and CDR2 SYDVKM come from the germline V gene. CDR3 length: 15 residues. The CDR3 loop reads CASSLVRLDRDTQYF. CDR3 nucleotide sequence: TGTGCCAGCAGTTTGGTAAGACTAGACCGGGATACGCAGTATTTT. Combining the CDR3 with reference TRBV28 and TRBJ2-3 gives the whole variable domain DVKVTQSSRYLVKRTGEKVFLECVQDMDHENMFWYRQDPGLGLRLIYFSYDVKMKEKGDIPEGYSVSREKKERFSLILESASTNQTSMYLCASSLVRLDRDTQYFGPGTRLTVL.

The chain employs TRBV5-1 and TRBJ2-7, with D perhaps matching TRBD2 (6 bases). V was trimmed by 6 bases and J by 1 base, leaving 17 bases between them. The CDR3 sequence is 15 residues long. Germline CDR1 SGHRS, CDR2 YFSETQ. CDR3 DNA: TGCGCCAGCACCTCTTGGCCTAGCGAATCCTACGAGCAGTACTTC. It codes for CASTSWPSESYEQYF. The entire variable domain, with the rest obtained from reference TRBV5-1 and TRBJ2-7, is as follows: KAGVTQTPRYLIKTRGQQVTLSCSPISGHRSVSWYQQTPGQGLQFLFEYFSETQRNKGNFPGRFSGRQFSNSRSEMNVSTLELGDSALYLCASTSWPSESYEQYFGPGTRLTVT.

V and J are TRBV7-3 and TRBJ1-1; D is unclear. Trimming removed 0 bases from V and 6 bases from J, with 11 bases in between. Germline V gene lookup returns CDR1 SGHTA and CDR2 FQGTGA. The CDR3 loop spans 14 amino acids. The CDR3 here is CASSLTDSRAEAFF. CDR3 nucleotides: TGTGCCAGCAGCTTAACCGATTCACGGGCTGAAGCTTTCTTT. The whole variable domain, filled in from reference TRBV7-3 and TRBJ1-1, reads GAGVSQTPSNKVTEKGKYVELRCDPISGHTALYWYRQSLGQGPEFLIYFQGTGAADDSGLPNDRFFAVRPEGSVSTLKIQRTERGDSAVYLCASSLTDSRAEAFFGQGTRLTVV.

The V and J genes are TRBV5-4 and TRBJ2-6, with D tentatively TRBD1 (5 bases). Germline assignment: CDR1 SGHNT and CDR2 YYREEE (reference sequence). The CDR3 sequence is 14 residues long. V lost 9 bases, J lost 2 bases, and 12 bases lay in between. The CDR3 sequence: CATQGYPGANVLTF. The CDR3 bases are TGTGCCACCCAGGGATACCCTGGGGCCAACGTCCTGACTTTC.

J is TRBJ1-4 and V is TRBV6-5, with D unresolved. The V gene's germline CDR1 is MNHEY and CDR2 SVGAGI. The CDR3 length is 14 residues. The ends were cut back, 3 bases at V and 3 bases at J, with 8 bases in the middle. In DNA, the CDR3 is TGTGCCAGCAGTTATTCGGCGGCTAATGAAAAACTGTTTTTT. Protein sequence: CASSYSAANEKLFF.

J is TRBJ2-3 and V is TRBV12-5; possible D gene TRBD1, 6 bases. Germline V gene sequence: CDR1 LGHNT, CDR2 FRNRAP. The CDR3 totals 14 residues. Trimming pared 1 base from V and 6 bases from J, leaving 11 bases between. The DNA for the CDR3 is TGTGCTAGTGGTTTGGGACAGGTCAGGGATACGCAGTATTTT. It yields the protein CASGLGQVRDTQYF.

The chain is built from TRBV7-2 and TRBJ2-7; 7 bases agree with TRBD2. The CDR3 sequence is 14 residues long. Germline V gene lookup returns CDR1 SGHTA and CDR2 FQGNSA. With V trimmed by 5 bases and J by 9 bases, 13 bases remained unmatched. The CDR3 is CASSPAMGREVQYF. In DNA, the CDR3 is TGTGCCAGCAGCCCGGCAATGGGACGGGAGGTGCAGTACTTC.

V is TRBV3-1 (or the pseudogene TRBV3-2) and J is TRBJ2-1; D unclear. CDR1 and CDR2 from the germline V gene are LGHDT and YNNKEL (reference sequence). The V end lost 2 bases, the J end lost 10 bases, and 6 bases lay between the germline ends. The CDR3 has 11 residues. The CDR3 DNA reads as TGTGCCAGCAGCCAATCAGGCGAGCAGTTCTTC. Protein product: CASSQSGEQFF.

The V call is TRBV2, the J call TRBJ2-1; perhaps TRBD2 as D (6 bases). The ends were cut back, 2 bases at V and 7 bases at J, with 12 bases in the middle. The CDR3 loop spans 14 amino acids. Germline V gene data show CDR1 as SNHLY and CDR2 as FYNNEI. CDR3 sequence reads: CASSERRGSNEQFF. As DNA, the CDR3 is TGTGCCAGCAGTGAAAGGAGGGGATCGAATGAGCAGTTCTTC.

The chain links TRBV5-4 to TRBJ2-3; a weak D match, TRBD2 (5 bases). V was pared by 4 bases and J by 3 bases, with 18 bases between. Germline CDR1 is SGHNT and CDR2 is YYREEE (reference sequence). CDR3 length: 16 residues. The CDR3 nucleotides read TGTGCCAGCAGCCGGGCAGCGGTAGTACCTACAGATACGCAGTATTTT. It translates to CASSRAAVVPTDTQYF.

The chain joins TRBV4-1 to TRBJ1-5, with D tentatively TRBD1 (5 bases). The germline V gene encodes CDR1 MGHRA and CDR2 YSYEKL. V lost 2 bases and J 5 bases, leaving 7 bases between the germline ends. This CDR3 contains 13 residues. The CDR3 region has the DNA TGCGCCAGCAGCCAATCGGGGGATCAGCCCCAGCATTTT. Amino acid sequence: CASSQSGDQPQHF.

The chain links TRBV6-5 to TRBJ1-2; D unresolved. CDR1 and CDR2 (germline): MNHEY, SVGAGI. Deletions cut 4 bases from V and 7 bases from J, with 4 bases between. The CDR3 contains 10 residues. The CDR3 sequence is CASSSGGYTF. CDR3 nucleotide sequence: TGTGCCAGCAGTTCAGGTGGCTACACCTTC.

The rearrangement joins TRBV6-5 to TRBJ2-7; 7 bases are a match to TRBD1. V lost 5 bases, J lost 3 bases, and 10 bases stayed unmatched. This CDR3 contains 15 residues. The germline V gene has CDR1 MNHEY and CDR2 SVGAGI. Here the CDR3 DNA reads TGTGCCAGCAGTCCCCCGGACAGGTCCTTCTACGAGCAGTACTTC. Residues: CASSPPDRSFYEQYF.

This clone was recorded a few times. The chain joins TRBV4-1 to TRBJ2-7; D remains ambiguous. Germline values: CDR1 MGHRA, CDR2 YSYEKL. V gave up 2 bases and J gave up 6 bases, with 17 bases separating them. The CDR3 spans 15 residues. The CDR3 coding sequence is TGCGCCAGCAGCCAACAACCCCCAGGCACCTCCGAGCAGTACTTC. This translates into CASSQQPPGTSEQYF.

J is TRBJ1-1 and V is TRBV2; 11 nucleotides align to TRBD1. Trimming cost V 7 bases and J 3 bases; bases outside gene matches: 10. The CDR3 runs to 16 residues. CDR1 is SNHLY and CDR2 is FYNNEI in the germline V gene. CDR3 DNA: TGTGCCAGCACCGATGGGGACAGGGGGAGGTACACTGAAGCTTTCTTT. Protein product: CASTDGDRGRYTEAFF.

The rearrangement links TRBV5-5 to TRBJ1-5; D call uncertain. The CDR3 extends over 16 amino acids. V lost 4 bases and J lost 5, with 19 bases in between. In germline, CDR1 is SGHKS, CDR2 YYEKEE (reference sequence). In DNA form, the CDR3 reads TGTGCCAGCAGCCTTAGTGTCGGCAGGCGAGATCAGCCCCAGCATTTT. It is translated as CASSLSVGRRDQPQHF. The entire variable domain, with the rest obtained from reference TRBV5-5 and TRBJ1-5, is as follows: DAGVTQSPTHLIKTRGQQVTLRCSPISGHKSVSWYQQVLGQGPQFIFQYYEKEERGRGNFPDRFSARQFPNYSSELNVNALLLGDSALYLCASSLSVGRRDQPQHFGDGTRLSIL.

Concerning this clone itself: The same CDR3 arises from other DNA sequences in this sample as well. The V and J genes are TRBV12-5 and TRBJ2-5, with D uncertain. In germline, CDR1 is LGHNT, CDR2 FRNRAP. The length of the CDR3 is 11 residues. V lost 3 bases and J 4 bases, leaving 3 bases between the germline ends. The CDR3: CASGLGETQYF. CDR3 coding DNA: TGTGCTAGTGGTTTAGGAGAGACCCAGTACTTC.

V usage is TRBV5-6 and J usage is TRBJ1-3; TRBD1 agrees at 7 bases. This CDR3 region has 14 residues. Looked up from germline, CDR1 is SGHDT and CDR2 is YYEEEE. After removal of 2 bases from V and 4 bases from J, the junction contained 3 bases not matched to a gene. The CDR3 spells CASSLRGPGNTIYF. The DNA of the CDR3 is TGTGCCAGCAGCTTAAGGGGGCCCGGAAACACCATATATTTT.

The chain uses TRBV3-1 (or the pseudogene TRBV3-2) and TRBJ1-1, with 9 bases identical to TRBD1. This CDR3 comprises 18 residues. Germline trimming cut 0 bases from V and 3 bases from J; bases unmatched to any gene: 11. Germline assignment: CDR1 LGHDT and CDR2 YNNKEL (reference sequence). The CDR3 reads CASSQDLETGGLDTEAFF. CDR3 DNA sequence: TGTGCCAGCAGCCAAGATTTAGAGACAGGGGGTTTGGACACTGAAGCTTTCTTT.

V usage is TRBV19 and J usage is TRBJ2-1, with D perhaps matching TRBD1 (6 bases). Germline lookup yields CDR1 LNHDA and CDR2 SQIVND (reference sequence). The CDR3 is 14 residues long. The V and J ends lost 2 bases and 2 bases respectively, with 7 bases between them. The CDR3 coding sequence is TGTGCCAGTAGTATATCAGGGGCCTACAATGAGCAGTTCTTC. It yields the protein CASSISGAYNEQFF. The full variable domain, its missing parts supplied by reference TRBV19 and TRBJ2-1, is DGGITQSPKYLFRKEGQNVTLSCEQNLNHDAMYWYRQDPGQGLRLIYYSQIVNDFQKGDIAEGYSVSREKKESFPLTVTSAQKNPTAFYLCASSISGAYNEQFFGPGTRLTVL.

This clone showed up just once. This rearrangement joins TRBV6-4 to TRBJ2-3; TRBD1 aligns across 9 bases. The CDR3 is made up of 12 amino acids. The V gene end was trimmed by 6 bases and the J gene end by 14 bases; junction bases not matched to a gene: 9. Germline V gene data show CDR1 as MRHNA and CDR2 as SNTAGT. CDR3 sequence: CASSDPGQGLYF. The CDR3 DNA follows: TGTGCCAGCAGCGATCCGGGACAGGGTCTGTATTTT.

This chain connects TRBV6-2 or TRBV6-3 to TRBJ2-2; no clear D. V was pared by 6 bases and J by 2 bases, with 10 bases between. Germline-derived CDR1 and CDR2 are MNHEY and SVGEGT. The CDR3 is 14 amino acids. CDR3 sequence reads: CASRPLGNTGELFF. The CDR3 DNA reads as TGTGCCAGCAGGCCTTTGGGTAACACCGGGGAGCTGTTTTTT.

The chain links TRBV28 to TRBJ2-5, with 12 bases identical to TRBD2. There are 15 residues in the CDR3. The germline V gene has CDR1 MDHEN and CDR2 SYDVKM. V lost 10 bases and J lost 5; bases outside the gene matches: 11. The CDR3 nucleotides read TGTGCCACTTCTCTACTAGCGGGAGGAGGGGAGACCCAGTACTTC. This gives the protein CATSLLAGGGETQYF. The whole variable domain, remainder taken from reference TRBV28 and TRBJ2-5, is DVKVTQSSRYLVKRTGEKVFLECVQDMDHENMFWYRQDPGLGLRLIYFSYDVKMKEKGDIPEGYSVSREKKERFSLILESASTNQTSMYLCATSLLAGGGETQYFGPGTRLLVL.

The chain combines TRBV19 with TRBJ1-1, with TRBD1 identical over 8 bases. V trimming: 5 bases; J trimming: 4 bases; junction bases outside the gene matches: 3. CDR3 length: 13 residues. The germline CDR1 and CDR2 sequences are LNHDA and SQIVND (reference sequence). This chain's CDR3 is CASSATGGTEAFF. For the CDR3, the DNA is TGTGCCAGTAGTGCCACAGGGGGCACTGAAGCTTTCTTT. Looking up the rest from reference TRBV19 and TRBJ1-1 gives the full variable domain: DGGITQSPKYLFRKEGQNVTLSCEQNLNHDAMYWYRQDPGQGLRLIYYSQIVNDFQKGDIAEGYSVSREKKESFPLTVTSAQKNPTAFYLCASSATGGTEAFFGQGTRLTVV.

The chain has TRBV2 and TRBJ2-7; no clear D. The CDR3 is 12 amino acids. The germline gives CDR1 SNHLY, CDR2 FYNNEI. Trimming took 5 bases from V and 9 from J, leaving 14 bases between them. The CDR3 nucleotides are TGTGCCAGCAGTAACGTTCCTATTGGGCAGTACTTC. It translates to CASSNVPIGQYF.